This is a list of T cell receptor beta chains from one sample in a study of STAT5B mutations in CD4+ large granular lymphocyte leukemia. This table comes from immunoSEQ multiplex PCR, and its TCRdb copy is limited to in-frame clones, with some not included. The sample holds more than 25,000 clones, around 81% seen once. Sequenced material: CD4+ T cells from blood buffy coats. These receptors originate from a human donor in good health. Each CDR3 is given with its conserved first and last residue. Each record gives: V gene, J gene, D gene, clone size, CDR3 DNA, CDR3 protein. D genes are given only for firm matches. Rows give clone size only sometimes, using once, few, many, or a class for an expanded clone.

TRBV6-5	TRBJ1-5	-	few	TGTGCCAGCTGGGAGTCAGGTGACAATCAGCCCCAGCATTTT	CASWESGDNQPQHF
TRBV11-3	TRBJ2-2	TRBD2	once	TGTGCCAGCAGCCTCGGACTAGCCTCGAACACCGGGGAGCTGTTTTTT	CASSLGLASNTGELFF
TRBV11-3	TRBJ2-3	-	-	TGTGCCAGCAGCTCCGGGTTTAGCACAGATACGCAGTATTTT	CASSSGFSTDTQYF
TRBV11-2	TRBJ2-2	-	-	TGTGCCAGCAGCTACAACAGGGTTGCCACCGGGGAGCTGTTTTTT	CASSYNRVATGELFF
TRBV4-2	TRBJ2-5	TRBD2	-	TGTGCCAGCAGCCAATTGTCTAGCGGGAGCCTCCAAGAGACCCAGTACTTC	CASSQLSSGSLQETQYF
TRBV19	TRBJ2-6	-	-	TGTGCCAGTAGTATATCGGGACGGATCTCTGGGGCCAACGTCCTGACTTTC	CASSISGRISGANVLTF
TRBV18	TRBJ2-5	TRBD1	-	TGTGCCAGCTCACAGGGACAGGGGGTGAGGACCCAGTACTTC	CASSQGQGVRTQYF
TRBV5-1	TRBJ1-2	TRBD1	-	TGCGCCAGCAGGGACACAGGGGGCTCCCTCGGTGGCTACACCTTC	CASRDTGGSLGGYTF
TRBV6-5	TRBJ2-5	-	-	TGTGCCAGCAGTTACTCGATGGGGCAGGAGACCCAGTACTTC	CASSYSMGQETQYF
TRBV7-2	TRBJ1-2	-	-	TGTGCCAGCAGCTTAGGCGGAGGGAACTATGGCTACACCTTC	CASSLGGGNYGYTF
TRBV7-9	TRBJ2-6	-	-	TGTGCCAGCAGCTCCACTAAGGGGGGGGGAACTGGGGCCAACGTCCTGACTTTC	CASSSTKGGGTGANVLTF
TRBV5-1	TRBJ2-5	TRBD1	-	TGCGCCAGCAGCCCGACAGGGTTCGAGACCCAGTACTTC	CASSPTGFETQYF
TRBV2	TRBJ1-2	-	few	TGTGCCGGGGCGTTGGATAACTATGGCTACACCTTC	CAGALDNYGYTF
TRBV6-1	TRBJ1-5	-	few	TGTGCCAGCAGTGAACCTCGCCGTGGGCGAAATCAGCCCCAGCATTTT	CASSEPRRGRNQPQHF
TRBV5-1	TRBJ2-3	-	-	TGCGCCAGCAGCTTGGGACAGACTTCCACAGATACGCAGTATTTT	CASSLGQTSTDTQYF
TRBV28	TRBJ2-4	-	-	TGTGCCAGCAGTCCCCCCGGGACGGGAAAAAACATTCAGTACTTC	CASSPPGTGKNIQYF
TRBV27	TRBJ1-1	-	few	TGTGCCAGCAAGACCAGGGCGGAGAGAACTGAAGCTTTCTTT	CASKTRAERTEAFF
TRBV7-9	TRBJ2-3	TRBD1	-	TGTGCCAGCAGTCGGGACAGGGGGGCAGATACGCAGTATTTT	CASSRDRGADTQYF
TRBV5-4	TRBJ2-7	TRBD2	-	TGTGCCAGCAGCCCCCTAGCGGGAGGGCCGAACGAGCAGTACTTC	CASSPLAGGPNEQYF
TRBV11-2	TRBJ1-1	TRBD1	-	TGTGCCAGCAGCCATACTCGCCTCACAGGGGACAACACTGAAGCTTTCTTT	CASSHTRLTGDNTEAFF
TRBV18	TRBJ1-3	-	-	TGTGCCAGCTCACTCCAGAGAAGGGCCATATATTTT	CASSLQRRAIYF
TRBV15	TRBJ2-1	-	-	TGTGCCACCAGCAGAGGGGGGGCGCAGTCCAATGAGCAGTTCTTC	CATSRGGAQSNEQFF
TRBV6-5	TRBJ2-5	-	-	TGTGCCAGCAGGCCACTAGGCGGTAGCCAAGAGACCCAGTACTTC	CASRPLGGSQETQYF
TRBV19	TRBJ1-1	-	-	TGTGCCAGTAGTAAATTATTGATAAGGGGCACTGAAGCTTTCTTT	CASSKLLIRGTEAFF
TRBV29-1	TRBJ2-5	-	-	TGCAGCGTGGTGGGCCAAGAGACCCAGTACTTC	CSVVGQETQYF
TRBV10-1	TRBJ1-1	-	-	TGCGCCAGCACTGAGTACCAGGGGAACACTGAAGCTTTCTTT	CASTEYQGNTEAFF
TRBV20-1	TRBJ1-1	-	-	TGCAGTGCTAGAGATCAGGGGAGAGCTTTCTTT	CSARDQGRAFF